The entry below gives a single T cell receptor beta chain sequence along with its context. Its target antigen remains unknown. No much larger clone exists at a distance of one base, and base qualities are not known. The cohort comprised under 700 healthy bone marrow donors. At the time of sampling, every cohort member was nominally healthy, though immune exposures that went unrecorded were likely present. The donor tested CMV seropositive and was one of the 289 seropositive cohort members. A peripheral blood sample was provided by each donor, and peripheral blood mononuclear cells were used for TCR beta sequencing. The Qiagen DNeasy Blood Extraction Kit was used to extract genomic DNA from the blood cell samples. The source of the sample is a study of cytomegalovirus exposure and HLA in healthy donors (dated by TCRdb to 2017 to 2019). In terms of the full investigation: According to an earlier analysis of a few hundred of the donors, about 179 million T cells yielded some 120 million unique TCR beta sequences and around 280 Gb of sequence data. An early release covering roughly 640 HLA-typed donors comprised approximately 300 gigabases of sequencing data and approximately 85 million unique TCR sequences. Of the roughly 400 genotyped donors, more than 75% were placed in the genetic ancestry cluster associated with self-reported Caucasian donors. The study was designed to test whether signatures of past pathogen exposure could be identified by cataloging public T cell receptors. The study profiled the T cell repertoires of 666 subjects by immunosequencing and related them to cytomegalovirus serostatus. Along with the roughly 710-subject first cohort, a separate validation cohort of over a hundred different subjects was used. The study combined high-throughput TCR immunosequencing, statistical association of individual TCRs with disease status, and machine learning to predict cytomegalovirus infection status. In a later analysis, previously published TCR beta repertoires from fewer than 750 donors were re-analyzed and high-resolution HLA genotyping was added so that TCR occurrence patterns could be studied. Rather than using new phenotypic data, the later analysis identified candidate immune exposures from TCR beta sequences and from how often those sequences occurred across donors. An earlier analysis of around 640 of the donors used high-throughput TCR beta sequencing to judge whether each TCR beta V gene segment behaved as functional or pseudogenic. Donor age, sex, ethnicity and CMV serostatus were compiled alongside the repertoire data. In a later genetic analysis, genome-wide SNP genotypes for about three fifths of the roughly 670 donors were used, and that subset was treated as a discovery cohort. Every discovery cohort repertoire had been produced on one sequencing platform. Both class I and class II loci were covered by HLA typing, at four-digit resolution. Typing coverage differed by locus: A, B, C, DRB1 and DQB1 were typed in roughly 629-630 donors, DQA1 in about 550, DPA1 in some 600, and DPB1 in roughly 470. Roughly five DR-DQ haplotypes were handled as single units for association and clustering because linkage in the cohort was strong. On average, 235,054 unique TCR beta nucleotide sequences were sequenced per donor among 300 to 500 genotyped donors of the cohort, with roughly 18% of those sequences being non-productive. Results and caveats for the whole study, not just this receptor: The 87-base-pair reads could not distinguish some IMGT-functional V segments, including TRBV6-2 and TRBV6-3, so those segments were excluded. While some public TCRs were present in many individuals, most TCR sequences turned up only very rarely across donors. Specific HLA alleles were associated with 16,951 TCR beta sequences at a false discovery rate of 0.05 in a later analysis. Three of the identified cytomegalovirus-associated TCR beta chains were confirmed in vitro to be specific for cytomegalovirus antigens. The classifier was reported to diagnose cytomegalovirus status with high specificity and sensitivity in both the original cohort and the validation cohort. Roughly uniform sequencing depth across donors was assumed in presence/absence analyses, although this assumption may not hold. An association between a missense DCLRE1C variant and V-gene and J-gene trimming of TCR beta chains was found in a later genetic analysis and replicated in an independent cohort. It was suggested by the authors that the approach could potentially be generalized to other disease states and immunological phenotypes. In a later analysis, the rate of TCR association differed among HLA loci, with DRB1 alleles having the most associated TCRs and HLA-C alleles having the fewest. The earlier analysis of approximately 560 of the donors excluded some 16 rarely observed V segments, including chromosome 9 orphons, because counts were too low. According to a later genetic analysis, donors in an Asian-associated ancestry cluster had fewer N-insertions in productive TCRs than the approximately 710-donor mean. A cluster of highly shared sequence variants was judged likely to represent a technical artifact of the sequencing pipeline. Correlated functional status among segregating V segments might reflect linkage disequilibrium, but an unknown experimental factor could not be ruled out. In a later analysis, most CMV-associated TCR beta chains were found to appear HLA-restricted, with HLA associations seemingly driven largely by CMV exposure. Immune exposure information for the cohort was limited to CMV serostatus. A later analysis reported that several top co-occurrence clusters appeared linked to parvovirus B19, influenza, CMV and Epstein-Barr virus. In the study, 150 to 200 TCR beta chains were listed as associated with cytomegalovirus. When HLA alleles, especially DR and DQ, strongly co-occurred, attributing TCR associations to individual alleles was difficult. In this cohort, only TCR beta chains were sequenced, and detectable features were limited by the absence of alpha or paired-chain data. A further reported finding was that TCR beta sequences accurately predicted the HLA-A and HLA-B alleles for most subjects in the first cohort. Broadly in line with IMGT annotations, most TCR beta V segments showed up in productive rearrangements about 87% or about 30% of the time in an earlier analysis of 587 of the donors. In a later analysis, HLA-associated TCR beta chains showed more clonal expansion and lower generation probabilities than non-associated chains that were equally common. Because HLA typing was unavailable for some donors at each locus, only the typed subset was used in association tests.

At the junction V is shortened by 4 bases and J by 3 bases, with 17 bases in between. The CDR3 starts with the cysteine, ends with the phenylalanine, and has 16 residues. Just the 48-base CDR3 DNA is kept, in frame starting at base 1. The germline V gene supplies CDR1 SGHDT and CDR2 YYEEEE. The library was built by means of the immunoSEQ multiplex PCR assay. For the multiplex PCR, a mixture combining 60 forward primers for TCR Vbeta segments and 13 reverse primers for TCR Jbeta segments was used. The CDR3 region of rearranged TCR beta genes was amplified from genomic DNA by a multiplex PCR assay. The Illumina HiSeq System was used to sequence the amplified TCR beta libraries as 87-base-pair reads. In the original analysis: A later analysis counted about 82 million unique TCR beta chains across the 700 or so repertoires, and some 12 million of these chains were shared by at least two donors. To remove PCR and sequencing errors, raw reads were error-corrected and collapsed into unique sequences using a nearest-neighbor algorithm that merged closely related sequences. V, D and J gene segments were assigned by aligning CDR3 sequences to IMGT reference sequences. Each retained sequence needed at least a six-nucleotide match to both a V gene segment and a J gene segment. Rearrangements were classified as productive when the CDR3 lacked stop codons and remained in frame with V and J, and all other rearrangements were classified as non-productive. CDR3 was defined according to IMGT convention as the region running from the second conserved V-encoded cysteine to the conserved J-encoded phenylalanine. The earlier analysis of some 600 of the donors excluded sequences that lacked an unambiguous match to a single V gene segment. An earlier analysis of roughly 590 of the donors called V segments functional above 56.7% productive rearrangements and segregating when the between-donor standard deviation exceeded 5%. A statistical classification framework was developed to diagnose cytomegalovirus status using the catalog of TCR beta chain sequences. V and J gene assignment, in a later analysis, came from comparing TCR nucleotide sequences with IMGT/GENE-DB human TR gene sequences. Using the TCRdist pipeline, a later analysis assigned CDR3 sequences along with most-parsimonious VDJ recombination scenarios. A later analysis defined each TCR beta chain by its CDR3 amino acid sequence plus V-gene family, and excluded reads lacking a unique V-gene family. A later analysis removed 592 highly shared, low-generation-probability nucleotide sequences to deal with suspected cross-contamination and a sequencing artifact. A later analysis calculated a clonal expansion index for each public chain from normalized within-repertoire ranks of inferred template counts. Generation probabilities in a later analysis came from a VDJ recombination model fitted to out-of-frame rearrangements, and those results were checked against IGoR. Hypergeometric tests were used in a later analysis to score TCR-TCR, TCR-HLA and TCR-CMV co-occurrence, with a repertoire-size bias correction applied to the TCR pairs. False discovery rates were estimated in a later analysis by permuting HLA or CMV assignments 20 times. In a later analysis, co-occurring TCRs were grouped using DBSCAN, and TCRdist sequence similarity was added for clustering within HLA-allele-positive subsets. Repertoires with fewer than 30,000 or more than 120,000 public chains, plus five repertoires with anomalous nucleotide sharing, were excluded from co-occurrence clustering. This is the immuneACCESS table as TCRdb keeps it, with only in-frame sequences that have V and J called. A part of the clones is gone; compared with another copy, unresolved V genes explain less than half, and the rest is unexplained. The DNA was the basis for D and trimming; V, J and clone size are from that table. A total of 160,000 or so clones appear in this sample, 82% of them only once. The top ten hold more than 7% of the sample.

Sequencing used PBMCs. Recombination joined TRBV5-6 with TRBJ2-1, and possibly TRBD2, on 5 matching bases. This TCR was sampled from a male donor in good health and CMV-seropositive. The CDR3 corresponds to CASSSSSSYHYNEQFF. The sequenced DNA is TGTGCCAGCAGCAGCTCTAGCAGCTACCACTACAATGAGCAGTTCTTC.